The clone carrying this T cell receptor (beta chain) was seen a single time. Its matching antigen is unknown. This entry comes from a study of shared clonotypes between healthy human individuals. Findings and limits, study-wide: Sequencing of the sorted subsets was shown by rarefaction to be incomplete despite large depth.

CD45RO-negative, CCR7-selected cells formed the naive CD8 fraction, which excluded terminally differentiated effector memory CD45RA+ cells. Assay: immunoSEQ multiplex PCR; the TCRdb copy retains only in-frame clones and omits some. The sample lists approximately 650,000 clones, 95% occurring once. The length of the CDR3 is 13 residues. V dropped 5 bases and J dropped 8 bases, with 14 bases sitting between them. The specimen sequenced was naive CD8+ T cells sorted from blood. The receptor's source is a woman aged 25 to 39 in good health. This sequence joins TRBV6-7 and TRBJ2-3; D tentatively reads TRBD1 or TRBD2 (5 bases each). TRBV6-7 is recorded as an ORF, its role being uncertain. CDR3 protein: CASSHTCGGTQYF. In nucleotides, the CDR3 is TGTGCCAGCAGTCACACATGTGGGGGTACGCAGTATTTT.